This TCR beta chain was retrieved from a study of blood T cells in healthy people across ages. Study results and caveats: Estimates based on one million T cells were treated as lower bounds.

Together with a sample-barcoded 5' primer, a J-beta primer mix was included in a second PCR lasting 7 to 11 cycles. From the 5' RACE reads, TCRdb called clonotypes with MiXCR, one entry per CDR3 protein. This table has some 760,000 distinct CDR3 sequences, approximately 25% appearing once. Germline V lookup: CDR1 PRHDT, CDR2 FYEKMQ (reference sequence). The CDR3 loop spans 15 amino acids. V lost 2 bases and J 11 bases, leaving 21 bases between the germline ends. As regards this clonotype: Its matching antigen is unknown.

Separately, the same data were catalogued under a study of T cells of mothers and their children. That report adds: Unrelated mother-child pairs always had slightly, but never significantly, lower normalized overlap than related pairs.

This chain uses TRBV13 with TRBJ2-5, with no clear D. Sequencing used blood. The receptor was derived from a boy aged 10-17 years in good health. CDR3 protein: CASSLPTGGSGEQYF. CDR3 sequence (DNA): TGTGCCAGCAGCTTACCAACCGGCGGATCAGGAGAGCAGTACTTC. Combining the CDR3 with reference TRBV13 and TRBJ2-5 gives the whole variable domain AAGVIQSPRHLIKEKRETATLKCYPIPRHDTVYWYQQGPGQDPQFLISFYEKMQSDKGSIPDRFSAQQFSDYHSELNMSSLELGDSALYFCASSLPTGGSGEQYFGPGTRLLVL.